The 27 T cell receptor beta chains below come from one sample, sequenced in a study of blood T cell repertoires in COVID-19. Sequenced by immunoSEQ multiplex PCR; TCRdb stores in-frame clones only, minus some. The sample lists about 490,000 clones; 70% to 90% were seen once. The sample was peripheral blood. All receptors derive from a human donor in a cohort sampled during active COVID-19.

The chain combines TRBV7-3 with TRBJ1-6; tentative D call: TRBD1 (6 bases). The CDR3 totals 16 residues. Trimming pared 1 base from V and 10 bases from J, leaving 17 bases between. The germline V gene has CDR1 SGHTA and CDR2 FQGTGA. The CDR3 loop reads CASSLKGGPGESPLHF. In DNA, the CDR3 is TGTGCCAGCAGCTTAAAGGGGGGGCCGGGAGAGTCACCCCTCCACTTT.

The rearrangement joins TRBV5-1 to TRBJ2-1; D possibly corresponds to TRBD2 (6 bases). Per germline, CDR1 SGHRS and CDR2 YFSETQ. The ends were cut back, 0 bases at V and 8 bases at J, with 15 bases in the middle. The CDR3 runs 15 residues. CDR3 in DNA: TGCGCCAGCAGCTTGGACGGGAGTGGTGCCGATGAGCAGTTCTTC. Encoded protein: CASSLDGSGADEQFF.

This clone appeared a single time. The chain couples TRBV10-3 to TRBJ1-1, with D maybe TRBD1 (5 bases). Trimming removed 8 bases from V and 3 bases from J, with 13 bases in between. Germline values: CDR1 ENHRY, CDR2 SYGVKD. The CDR3 contains 13 residues. The CDR3 nucleotides read TGTGCCATCGGGCGGGACGGAGACACTGAAGCTTTCTTT. Amino acid sequence: CAIGRDGDTEAFF.

This clone came up once. The V gene is TRBV19, the J gene TRBJ2-3; D perhaps matches TRBD1 (5 bases). The CDR3 has 15 residues. V was pared by 1 base and J by 3 bases, with 11 bases between. Germline loops: CDR1 LNHDA, CDR2 SQIVND (reference sequence). The DNA of the CDR3 is TGTGCCAGTAGTATAGGACAGCCAGCGACAGATACGCAGTATTTT. This gives the protein CASSIGQPATDTQYF.

Only one count was recorded for this clone. The V call is TRBV4-3, the J call TRBJ2-6; the match to TRBD1 covers 8 bases. The CDR3 spans 17 residues. Per the germline V gene, CDR1 is LGHNA and CDR2 is YSLEER. V lost 3 bases and J lost 0; bases outside the gene matches: 4. CDR3 loop: CASSHTTGASGANVLTF. CDR3 bases: TGCGCCAGCAGCCACACGACAGGGGCCTCTGGGGCCAACGTCCTGACTTTC.

J is TRBJ2-5 and V is TRBV7-2; 8 bases are a match to TRBD1. CDR3 length: 13 residues. V lost 3 bases to trimming and J lost 6 bases; unmatched junction nucleotides: 3. The germline V gene has CDR1 SGHTA and CDR2 FQGNSA. This CDR3 is CASSFPGGQTQYF. DNA for the CDR3: TGTGCCAGCAGCTTTCCAGGGGGCCAGACCCAGTACTTC.

In this sample, this clone turned up a few times. The chain is built from TRBV11-2 and TRBJ2-7, with 7 nucleotides matching TRBD2. The V gene end was trimmed by 1 base and the J gene end by 2 bases; junction bases not matched to a gene: 2. The V gene's germline CDR1 is SGHAT and CDR2 FQNNGV. The CDR3 length is 14 residues. CDR3 nucleotides: TGTGCCAGCAGCTTAGGGGGAGGGCCCTACGAGCAGTACTTC. Residues: CASSLGGGPYEQYF.

This chain joins TRBV7-9 and TRBJ1-3; 9 positions match TRBD1. V trimming: 1 base; J trimming: 0 bases; junction bases outside the gene matches: 4. Germline CDR1 is SEHNR and CDR2 is FQNEAQ (reference sequence). The CDR3 has 17 residues. The CDR3 reads CASSLGGTGSSGNTIYF. CDR3 DNA sequence: TGTGCCAGCAGCTTAGGGGGGACAGGGAGCTCTGGAAACACCATATATTTT.

This chain uses TRBV27 with TRBJ1-1; 9 nucleotides agree with TRBD1. This CDR3 contains 13 residues. Germline trimming cut 0 bases from V and 9 bases from J; bases unmatched to any gene: 2. Germline V lookup: CDR1 MNHEY, CDR2 SMNVEV (reference sequence). The chain's CDR3 is CASSLSGTGKAFF. The CDR3 coding sequence is TGTGCCAGCAGTTTATCGGGGACAGGGAAAGCTTTCTTT.

A few counts support this clone. Within the sample, other DNA sequences also encode this same CDR3. The chain carries TRBV12-3 or TRBV12-4 and TRBJ2-2; 8 nucleotides agree with TRBD2. CDR3 length: 13 amino acids. Trimming took 3 bases from V and 6 from J; bases not matched to a gene: 0. CDR3: CASSFGGAGELFF. The CDR3 DNA reads as TGTGCCAGCAGTTTCGGGGGGGCCGGGGAGCTGTTTTTT.

The count of this clone is one. The rearrangement links TRBV3-1 (or the pseudogene TRBV3-2) to TRBJ1-2; perhaps TRBD1 as D (5 bases). Trimming stripped 9 bases from V and 5 bases from J, with 19 bases between. The CDR3 runs 14 residues. Per germline, CDR1 LGHDT and CDR2 YNNKEL (reference sequence). The CDR3 is CARGGGFMRYGYTF. The CDR3 nucleotides are TGTGCCAGGGGCGGGGGGTTTATGCGGTATGGCTACACCTTC.

V is TRBV12-5 and J is TRBJ2-3; tentatively, D is TRBD2 (5 bases). Deletions cut 6 bases from V and 0 bases from J, with 16 bases between. The CDR3 runs to 16 residues. The germline V gene has CDR1 LGHNT and CDR2 FRNRAP. CDR3 loop: CASGVWLAASTDTQYF. The DNA of the CDR3 is TGTGCTAGTGGCGTATGGCTAGCAGCTAGCACAGATACGCAGTATTTT.

The rearrangement links TRBV30 to TRBJ2-2; 7 bases match TRBD1. The CDR3 runs to 14 residues. Unmatched junction bases numbered 7, after V lost 3 bases and J lost 6 bases. Per the germline V gene, CDR1 is GTSNPN and CDR2 is SVGIG (reference sequence). CDR3 region: CAWRRDSSSGELFF. CDR3 bases: TGTGCCTGGAGGAGGGACAGTAGCTCCGGGGAGCTGTTTTTT.

V usage is TRBV19 and J usage is TRBJ2-4; D is unresolved. Per the germline V gene, CDR1 is LNHDA and CDR2 is SQIVND (reference sequence). The CDR3 totals 14 residues. The V end was cut by 3 bases, the J end by 5 bases, with 11 bases between. CDR3: CASSIMATQNIQYF. As DNA, the CDR3 is TGTGCCAGTAGTATTATGGCAACGCAAAACATTCAGTACTTC.

The chain combines TRBV4-3 with TRBJ2-3; D remains ambiguous. The CDR3 runs 14 residues. CDR1 and CDR2 from the germline V gene are LGHNA and YSLEER. V dropped 3 bases and J dropped 2 bases, with 9 bases sitting between them. CDR3 in amino acids: CASSQRPYTDTQYF. For the CDR3, the DNA is TGCGCCAGCAGCCAGAGGCCGTACACAGATACGCAGTATTTT.

This chain links TRBV7-2 with TRBJ2-2, with 9 bases matching TRBD2. Germline V lookup: CDR1 SGHTA, CDR2 FQGNSA. The CDR3 covers 15 residues. V gave up 1 base and J gave up 4 bases; unmatched junction bases: 1. The CDR3 sequence: CASSLEAGGTGELFF. For the CDR3, the DNA is TGTGCCAGCAGCTTAGAAGCGGGAGGCACCGGGGAGCTGTTTTTT.

In nucleotides, the CDR3 is TGTGCCAGCAGTAACAGGGGGCTTGGAAACACCATATATTTT. Protein product: CASSNRGLGNTIYF. The chain has TRBV6-2 or TRBV6-3 and TRBJ1-3; 9 positions match TRBD1. The CDR3 consists of 14 residues. The trim removed 5 bases at V and 3 bases at J, leaving 2 bases unmatched. Per the germline V gene, CDR1 is MNHEY and CDR2 is SVGEGT.

The rearrangement uses TRBV4-1 and TRBJ2-7; D is unresolved. Germline V lookup: CDR1 MGHRA, CDR2 YSYEKL. Trimming cost V 3 bases and J 12 bases, with 12 bases left between them. The CDR3 has 11 amino acids. CDR3: CASSHGPSSYF. The CDR3 DNA is TGCGCCAGCAGCCATGGCCCCTCCTCGTACTTC.

This clone was counted a single time. The genes are TRBV7-2 and TRBJ2-5; 13 positions match TRBD2. The V gene's germline CDR1 is SGHTA and CDR2 FQGNSA. The CDR3 extends over 17 amino acids. With 5 bases clipped from V and 2 bases from J, the junction kept 8 bases outside the gene matches. In DNA form, the CDR3 reads TGTGCCAGCAGCCCGGGACTAGCGGGAACGGGGCAAGAGACCCAGTACTTC. Translation: CASSPGLAGTGQETQYF.

The chain joins TRBV19 to TRBJ2-1; D might be TRBD2 (5 bases). Germline V gene data show CDR1 as LNHDA and CDR2 as SQIVND (reference sequence). The germline V and J ends were trimmed by 2 bases and 0 bases, with 17 bases remaining between them. The CDR3 is 18 amino acids. CDR3 bases: TGTGCCAGTAGTATAACGCGGGCCTCACAAAGCTCCTACAATGAGCAGTTCTTC. Translation: CASSITRASQSSYNEQFF.

The chain links TRBV7-8 to TRBJ1-6; D perhaps matches TRBD1 (6 bases). The CDR3 runs to 15 residues. Trimming took off 3 bases at V and 7 bases at J, with 13 bases between the two ends. CDR1 SGHVS and CDR2 FQNEAQ come from the germline V gene. The CDR3 bases are TGTGCCAGCAGCTTGCCACAGGGTCGGAATTCACCCCTCCACTTT. Its translation is CASSLPQGRNSPLHF.

The chain joins TRBV6-5 to TRBJ2-5; D unclear. CDR3 length equals 14 residues. Germline V gene lookup returns CDR1 MNHEY and CDR2 SVGAGI. Trimming cost V 6 bases and J 0 bases, with 11 bases left between them. The CDR3 DNA sequence: TGTGCCAGCAGCGGTCTTTCGTACCAAGAGACCCAGTACTTC. It is translated as CASSGLSYQETQYF.

This rearrangement joins TRBV30 to TRBJ2-1; D call uncertain. This CDR3 contains 11 residues. CDR1 and CDR2 (germline): GTSNPN, SVGIG (reference sequence). Trimming removed 2 bases from V and 5 bases from J, with 4 bases in between. The CDR3 nucleotides read TGTGCCTGGAGTACGGACAATGAGCAGTTCTTC. The encoded protein is CAWSTDNEQFF.

The chain couples TRBV27 to TRBJ2-1; weak D call: TRBD2 (6 bases). CDR1 is MNHEY, CDR2 SMNVEV, per germline (reference sequence). Trimming removed 5 bases from V and 9 bases from J, with 17 bases in between. The CDR3 runs to 14 residues. The CDR3 coding sequence is TGTGCCAGCAGTCCCGGGAGCCACGGCGGTGAGCAGTTCTTC. It is translated as CASSPGSHGGEQFF.

About this clone: Other DNA sequences within the sample encode an identical CDR3. This chain uses TRBV19 with TRBJ2-3; TRBD2 agrees at 9 bases. In germline, CDR1 is LNHDA, CDR2 SQIVND (reference sequence). The CDR3 is made up of 15 amino acids. V lost 1 base and J lost 4; bases outside the gene matches: 3. CDR3 in DNA: TGTGCCAGTAGTATAGGGGGCGGGAGGGCAGATACGCAGTATTTT. Amino acid sequence: CASSIGGGRADTQYF.

The genes are TRBV12-5 and TRBJ1-1, with D maybe TRBD1 (6 bases). CDR1 and CDR2 (germline): LGHNT, FRNRAP. Trimming stripped 7 bases from V and 0 bases from J, with 15 bases between. CDR3 length equals 15 residues. CDR3 amino acids: CASAQGQLMNTEAFF. The CDR3 DNA sequence: TGTGCTAGTGCCCAGGGGCAGCTCATGAACACTGAAGCTTTCTTT.

In the case of this clone: Other nucleotide sequences in the sample specify the same CDR3. The genes are TRBV9 and TRBJ2-1, with 9 nucleotides matching TRBD2. The CDR3 is 15 residues long. Germline CDR1 SGDLS, CDR2 YYNGEE. The V segment lost 1 base and the J segment 4 bases; nucleotides outside the gene matches: 3. The CDR3 bases are TGTGCCAGCAGCGTAACTAGCGGGTCTTACAATGAGCAGTTCTTC. This gives the protein CASSVTSGSYNEQFF. Complete variable domain (other parts from reference TRBV9 and TRBJ2-1): DSGVTQTPKHLITATGQRVTLRCSPRSGDLSVYWYQQSLDQGLQFLIQYYNGEERAKGNILERFSAQQFPDLHSELNLSSLELGDSALYFCASSVTSGSYNEQFFGPGTRLTVL.